The 25 T cell receptor beta chains given below trace back to one sample, sequenced in a study of tissue T cells after allogeneic stem cell transplantation (dated 2022 in TCRdb). In the paper's terms, the time point label means: mouse harvest day 14 after allogeneic transplant. Mouse grafts consisting of 10^7 T-cell-depleted bone marrow cells combined with 10^6 splenic CD5+ T cells were administered by tail vein injection. Library prep was done by the immunoSEQ multiplex PCR assay. This immuneACCESS table, as held by TCRdb, lists in-frame sequences with V and J called but not all clones. Of the missing ones, under half trace to an unresolved V gene in checked studies; the others have no known cause. The sample table lists over a thousand clones, about 43% of them with a count of one. In total, the top ten clones hold about 25% of the sample. Sequencing was carried out using gut tissue. These receptors were obtained from a female BALB/c mouse given C57BL/6 T cells with graft-versus-host disease after an allogeneic hematopoietic cell transplant.

In regard to this clone: Gene labels here are mouse ones. The observed sequence ends 1 residue before the CDR3 terminus, with the missing tail filled in from the germline J gene. The V and J genes are TRBV26 and TRBJ1-1; D is ambiguous. Germline lookup yields CDR1 KGHPV and CDR2 FQNQEV (reference sequence). The CDR3 runs to 12 residues. The ends were cut back, 1 base at V and 1 base at J, with 1 base in the middle. CDR3 DNA, as far as it was read: TGTGCCAGCAGTCTGTGGAACACAGAAGTCTTC. Amino acids: CASSLWNTEVF. The full CDR3 protein reads CASSLWNTEVFF.

In the case of this clone: Gene and germline names: mouse. With the read ending 1 residue before the CDR3 end, the germline J gene is used to fill in that end. The chain uses TRBV1 and TRBJ2-7; 10 nucleotides line up with TRBD1. In germline, CDR1 is NSQYPW, CDR2 LRSPGD (reference sequence). This CDR3 comprises 13 residues. The V gene end was trimmed by 3 bases and the J gene end by 5 bases; junction bases not matched to a gene: 1. CDR3 residues: CTCSAGTGDEQYF. The part of the CDR3 DNA that was read is TGCACCTGCAGTGCCGGGACAGGGGATGAACAGTAC.

Details on this clone: Gene names denote mouse genes. From the germline J gene comes the end of the CDR3, since the read stops 1 residue before it. The V gene is TRBV1, the J gene TRBJ1-1; no reliable D call. CDR1 is NSQYPW and CDR2 is LRSPGD in the germline V gene (reference sequence). Trimming pared 0 bases from V and 4 bases from J, leaving 6 bases between. The CDR3 contains 13 residues. CDR3 in amino acids: CTCSADTLTEVFF. The covered CDR3 bases are TGCACCTGCAGTGCAGACACACTCACAGAAGTCTTC.

This clone showed up just a few times. Gene names denote mouse genes. The read stops 1 residue short of the end of the CDR3; the missing end is completed from the germline J gene. The V and J genes are TRBV19 and TRBJ1-3, with TRBD1 matching over 9 bases. V dropped 0 bases and J dropped 2; count of bases not matched to a gene: 0. CDR1 FNHDT and CDR2 SITEND come from the germline V gene (reference sequence). The CDR3 is 15 residues long. The CDR3 bases that were read are TGTGCCAGCAGTATAGGGACAGGGGCTGGAAATACGCTCTAT. Protein sequence: CASSIGTGAGNTLY. The whole CDR3 is CASSIGTGAGNTLYF. Full variable domain (missing parts from reference TRBV19 and TRBJ1-3): GGIITQTPKFLIGQEGQKLTLKCQQNFNHDTMYWYRQDSGKGLRLIYYSITENDLQKGDLSEGYDASREKKSSFSLTVTSAQKNEMAVFLCASSIGTGAGNTLYFGEGSRLIVV.

A note on this clone: Germline and genes: mouse. Read coverage stops 1 residue before the CDR3 terminus; the germline J gene supplies the remainder. V usage is TRBV26 and J usage is TRBJ2-1; 10 bases map to TRBD2. The CDR3 is 15 residues long. Germline V gene sequence: CDR1 KGHPV, CDR2 FQNQEV (reference sequence). The ends lost 4 bases at V and 7 bases at J; junction bases unmatched: 7. The CDR3 sequence: CASSRDWGRGAEQFF. The DNA read from the CDR3 is TGTGCCAGCAGTCGGGACTGGGGCCGGGGGGCTGAGCAGTTC. Combining the CDR3 with reference TRBV26 and TRBJ2-1 gives the whole variable domain NSKVIQTPRYLVKGQGQKAKMRCIPEKGHPVVFWYQQNKNNEFKFLINFQNQEVLQQIDMTEKRFSAECPSNSPCSLEIQSSEAGDSALYLCASSRDWGRGAEQFFGPGTRLTVL.

As for this clone: Genes here carry mouse names. From the germline J gene comes the end of the CDR3, since the read stops 1 residue before it. The J gene is TRBJ2-7, the V gene TRBV5, with 9 bases lining up with TRBD2. CDR1 is LGHNA and CDR2 is YNLKQL in the germline V gene (reference sequence). There are 15 residues in the CDR3. Unmatched junction bases numbered 6, after V lost 4 bases and J lost 2 bases. Partial CDR3 DNA: TGTGCCAGCAGCCCCCTGGGGGGGGGTACCTATGAACAGTAC. Its translation: CASSPLGGGTYEQY. The full CDR3 sequence reads CASSPLGGGTYEQYF.

Points on this clone: Each gene name is a mouse one. The part of the CDR3 DNA that was read is TGTGCCTGGGGGGCTGGGGGCTATGCTGAGCAGTTC. The encoded protein is CAWGAGGYAEQF. The full CDR3 sequence reads CAWGAGGYAEQFF. The chain is built from TRBV31 and TRBJ2-1; 7 bases fit TRBD2. The CDR3 end falls 1 residue outside the read, so it is completed with the germline J gene. Unmatched junction bases numbered 4, after V lost 5 bases and J lost 3 bases. In germline, CDR1 is GKSSPN, CDR2 SITVG. This CDR3 spans 13 amino acids.

Judged by abundance, this clone is large. Gene names denote mouse genes. The sequence runs out 1 residue before the end of the CDR3; the remainder is reconstructed from the germline J gene. The chain links TRBV31 to TRBJ2-1, with TRBD2 identical over 8 bases. This CDR3 spans 14 amino acids. Germline CDR1 and CDR2: GKSSPN and SITVG. Trimming removed 0 bases from V and 2 bases from J; junction bases left unmatched: 0. CDR3 region: CAWSLWGDYAEQFF. The CDR3 bases that were read are TGTGCCTGGAGTCTCTGGGGGGACTATGCTGAGCAGTTC. The full variable domain, in which reference TRBV31 and TRBJ2-1 provide the parts outside the CDR3, is AQTIHQWPVAEIKAVGSPLSLGCTIKGKSSPNLYWYWQATGGTLQQLFYSITVGQVESVVQLNLSASRPKDDQFILSTEKLLLSHSGFYLCAWSLWGDYAEQFFGPGTRLTVL.

In regard to this clone: This clone may be a read error of a much larger clone one base away. All gene names here are mouse names. This CDR3 is also generated by other DNA sequences in the sample. Partial CDR3 DNA: TGTGCCAGCAGTGGACAGAACTCTGACTACACC. Amino acid sequence: CASSGQNSDYT. From start to end, the CDR3 is CASSGQNSDYTF. This rearrangement joins TRBV26 to TRBJ1-2; possibly TRBD1 for D (6 bases). The sequenced fragment ends 1 residue before the CDR3 boundary, so the rest is inferred from the germline J gene. Germline loops: CDR1 KGHPV, CDR2 FQNQEV (reference sequence). The CDR3 has 12 residues. Variable domain in full (rest from reference TRBV26 and TRBJ1-2): NSKVIQTPRYLVKGQGQKAKMRCIPEKGHPVVFWYQQNKNNEFKFLINFQNQEVLQQIDMTEKRFSAECPSNSPCSLEIQSSEAGDSALYLCASSGQNSDYTFGSGTRLLVI.

Points on this clone: Gene labels here are mouse ones. The sequenced fragment ends 1 residue before the CDR3 boundary, so the rest is inferred from the germline J gene. Within the sample, other DNA sequences also encode this same CDR3. V gene TRBV15 combines with J gene TRBJ2-1; D uncertain. The CDR3 has 13 amino acids. V was pared by 1 base and J by 7 bases, with 8 bases between. CDR1 is SGHND and CDR2 is FRSKSL in the germline V gene. The part of the CDR3 DNA that was read is TGTGCCAGCAGTTTAGGGGGAGGGGCTGAGCAGTTC. It translates to CASSLGGGAEQF. The full CDR3 protein is CASSLGGGAEQFF.

This clone was detected only a few times. Gene names and germline match the mouse. The part of the CDR3 DNA that was read is TGTGCCAGCAGCCAAGGGACAGGGAGGTATGCTGAGCAGTTC. This translates into CASSQGTGRYAEQF. The CDR3 in full is CASSQGTGRYAEQFF. V is TRBV2 and J is TRBJ2-1; 8 nucleotides match TRBD1. The read halts 1 residue ahead of the CDR3 end, with the missing end drawn from the germline J gene. Germline V gene sequence: CDR1 LGHNA, CDR2 YSYQKL. This CDR3 is 15 amino acids long. The trim removed 1 base at V and 4 bases at J, leaving 3 bases unmatched.

For this clone: The gene symbols are mouse symbols. The read halts 1 residue ahead of the CDR3 end, with the missing end drawn from the germline J gene. V gene TRBV12-2 combines with J gene TRBJ1-1; the match to TRBD1 covers 8 bases. V trimming: 0 bases; J trimming: 4 bases; junction bases outside the gene matches: 0. The CDR3 covers 13 residues. Germline V gene lookup returns CDR1 SGHLS and CDR2 HYDKME. The CDR3 bases that were read are TGTGCCAGCTCTCTCGGACAGGGCACAGAAGTCTTC. Translated: CASSLGQGTEVF. The whole CDR3 region reads CASSLGQGTEVFF.

This clone is labeled as large. Gene names and germline refer to mouse. The CDR3 end is not reached by the read, which stops 1 residue before it; the germline J gene fills it in. The V call is TRBV26, the J call TRBJ2-2, with TRBD2 as a possible D gene (6 bases). Germline values: CDR1 KGHPV, CDR2 FQNQEV (reference sequence). V was pared by 3 bases and J by 1 base, with 12 bases between. The CDR3 consists of 16 residues. Here the CDR3 reads CASSLGGGGNTGQLYF. CDR3 DNA, as far as it was read: TGTGCCAGCAGTCTTGGGGGAGGAGGAAACACCGGGCAGCTCTAC.

This clone appeared a few times. Each gene name is a mouse one. The read stops 1 residue short of the end of the CDR3; the missing end is completed from the germline J gene. The rearrangement uses TRBV26 and TRBJ2-7, with D tentatively TRBD1 (5 bases). CDR3 length: 14 amino acids. V was trimmed by 0 bases and J by 0 bases, leaving 6 bases between them. Germline V gives CDR1 KGHPV, CDR2 FQNQEV (reference sequence). The sequenced CDR3 bases are TGTGCCAGCAGTCTGTCGACAGTCTCCTATGAACAGTAC. Amino acid sequence: CASSLSTVSYEQY. From start to end, the CDR3 is CASSLSTVSYEQYF.

Concerning this clone: Gene names refer to mouse genes. Read coverage stops 1 residue before the CDR3 terminus; the germline J gene supplies the remainder. The chain couples TRBV3 to TRBJ2-1, with TRBD2 matching over 12 bases. Germline CDR1 is SNHLY and CDR2 is FYNGKV (reference sequence). The CDR3 covers 15 residues. Trimming cost V 5 bases and J 4 bases; bases outside gene matches: 3. CDR3 sequence reads: CASSGLGGDYAEQFF. The part of the CDR3 DNA that was read is TGTGCCAGCAGCGGACTGGGGGGGGATTATGCTGAGCAGTTC.

This clone was counted between two and nine times. All gene names here are mouse names. The read terminates 1 residue before the CDR3 end, so the remaining end is supplied by the germline J gene. This rearrangement joins TRBV19 to TRBJ2-7; 9 nucleotides agree with TRBD2. The germline CDR1 and CDR2 sequences are FNHDT and SITEND (reference sequence). This CDR3 region has 15 residues. The V segment lost 2 bases and the J segment 2 bases; nucleotides outside the gene matches: 5. The chain's CDR3 is CASSIGLGGTYEQYF. The CDR3 DNA, read in part, is TGTGCCAGCAGTATCGGGCTGGGGGGGACCTATGAACAGTAC. The complete variable domain, with remaining parts taken from reference TRBV19 and TRBJ2-7, reads GGIITQTPKFLIGQEGQKLTLKCQQNFNHDTMYWYRQDSGKGLRLIYYSITENDLQKGDLSEGYDASREKKSSFSLTVTSAQKNEMAVFLCASSIGLGGTYEQYFGPGTRLTVL.

The table lists this clone with a few counts. Gene names are mouse gene names. CDR3 loop: CASSLAGGRETLYF. Incomplete CDR3 DNA: TGTGCCAGCAGCTTAGCGGGAGGGAGAGAAACGCTGTAT. V and J are TRBV3 and TRBJ2-3; no clear D. The sequenced fragment ends 1 residue before the CDR3 boundary, so the rest is inferred from the germline J gene. Deletions cut 0 bases from V and 5 bases from J, with 9 bases between. This CDR3 contains 14 residues. Germline CDR1 SNHLY, CDR2 FYNGKV (reference sequence).

To note about this clone: Each gene name is a mouse one. With the read ending 1 residue before the CDR3 end, the germline J gene is used to fill in that end. The V and J genes are TRBV31 and TRBJ2-5; perhaps D is TRBD1 or TRBD2 (5 bases each). The CDR3 covers 14 residues. The V end lost 0 bases, the J end lost 2 bases, and 9 bases lay between the germline ends. Germline loops: CDR1 GKSSPN, CDR2 SITVG. The part of the CDR3 DNA that was read is TGTGCCTGGAGTCTGGGGGAGGGCCAAGACACCCAGTAC. This sequence encodes CAWSLGEGQDTQY. The whole CDR3 is CAWSLGEGQDTQYF.

This clone was counted only a few times. Germline and genes here are mouse. The CDR3 is cut off 1 residue early in the read; its end comes from the germline J gene. V gene TRBV26 combines with J gene TRBJ2-4; D call uncertain. The germline V gene encodes CDR1 KGHPV and CDR2 FQNQEV (reference sequence). The germline V and J ends were trimmed by 7 bases and 0 bases, with 5 bases remaining between them. The CDR3 contains 12 residues. The CDR3 DNA, read in part, is TGTGCCAGCACCGACAGTCAAAACACCTTGTAC. Amino acids: CASTDSQNTLY. The whole CDR3 sequence reads CASTDSQNTLYF.

With respect to this clone: The listed genes are named as in mouse. The CDR3 end lies 1 residue beyond the end of the read and is filled in from the germline J gene. The chain carries TRBV5 and TRBJ2-7; 8 nucleotides agree with TRBD2. The germline V gene has CDR1 LGHNA and CDR2 YNLKQL (reference sequence). The CDR3 sequence is 15 residues long. The V segment lost 1 base and the J segment 7 bases; nucleotides outside the gene matches: 9. CDR3 in amino acids: CASSQAGGGAGEQYF. CDR3 DNA (partial): TGTGCCAGCAGCCAAGCGGGGGGGGGCGCAGGGGAACAGTAC.

As regards this clone: Gene names refer to mouse genes. Read data end 1 residue before the CDR3 end; the end is taken from the germline J gene. V is TRBV15 and J is TRBJ2-2; 7 positions match TRBD2. Trimming at V came to 3 bases and at J to 0 bases, leaving 1 base not matched to a gene. CDR1 is SGHND, CDR2 FRSKSL, per germline. The CDR3 is 15 residues long. The sequenced part of the CDR3 DNA is TGTGCCAGCAGTTTGGGGGGGGCAAACACCGGGCAGCTCTAC. Translation gives CASSLGGANTGQLY. The full CDR3 reads CASSLGGANTGQLYF. The variable domain in full, completed from reference TRBV15 and TRBJ2-2, reads DAGVTQTPRHEVAEKGQTIILKCEPVSGHNDLFWYRQTKIQGLELLSYFRSKSLMEDGGAFKDRFKAEMLNSSFSTLKIQPTEPKDSAVYLCASSLGGANTGQLYFGEGSKLTVL.

A word on this clone: These gene names are mouse names. Coverage ceases 1 residue before the CDR3 finishes, and the germline J gene fills in the end. This chain connects TRBV26 to TRBJ2-4; D is unclear. The CDR3 contains 13 residues. Germline values: CDR1 KGHPV, CDR2 FQNQEV (reference sequence). Trimming pared 4 bases from V and 0 bases from J, leaving 5 bases between. CDR3 bases read: TGTGCCAGCAGTCCGGCTAGTCAAAACACCTTGTAC. Amino acid sequence: CASSPASQNTLY. The complete CDR3 sequence is CASSPASQNTLYF.

This clone was found once. The gene names here belong to mouse. The sample holds other DNA sequences that translate to the same CDR3. The CDR3: CASSIGHYEQYF. The part of the CDR3 DNA that was read is TGTGCCAGCAGTATAGGCCATTACGAACAGTAC. The chain combines TRBV19 with TRBJ2-7; D is ambiguous. The read is 1 residue too short to cover the CDR3 end, so that end is filled in from the germline J gene. The germline gives CDR1 FNHDT, CDR2 SITEND (reference sequence). This CDR3 has 12 residues. V shed 0 bases and J shed 7 bases, with 8 bases lying between them.

The table lists this clone with a few counts. Any gene name here is a mouse gene name. Coverage ceases 1 residue before the CDR3 finishes, and the germline J gene fills in the end. This chain uses TRBV26 with TRBJ2-3; D remains ambiguous. The CDR3 has 14 residues. V was cut by 1 base and J by 2 bases, with 7 bases left in between. The germline V gene encodes CDR1 KGHPV and CDR2 FQNQEV (reference sequence). CDR3 DNA, as far as it was read: TGTGCCAGCAGTCTGTTTCAGTCTGCAGAAACGCTGTAT. The encoded protein is CASSLFQSAETLY. From start to end, the CDR3 is CASSLFQSAETLYF.

As for this clone: Germline and genes: mouse. The sequence runs out 1 residue before the end of the CDR3; the remainder is reconstructed from the germline J gene. The J gene is TRBJ2-4, the V gene TRBV3; D unclear. The V and J ends lost 1 base and 2 bases respectively, with 1 base between them. The CDR3 has 12 amino acids. Germline V gives CDR1 SNHLY, CDR2 FYNGKV (reference sequence). CDR3 in amino acids: CASSLVQNTLYF. CDR3 DNA (partial): TGTGCCAGCAGCTTAGTTCAAAACACCTTGTAC.